This paragraph reports one T cell receptor beta chain. These data belong to a study of CD8 T cells in Susac syndrome. CDR3 size: 16 residues. The V gene end was trimmed by 3 bases and the J gene end by 4 bases; junction bases not matched to a gene: 9. CDR1 SGHNT and CDR2 YYREEE come from the germline V gene (reference sequence). About 0.5 to 1 ug RNA was reverse transcribed with random hexamers. TCRdb analysed the immunoSEQ multiplex PCR reads with MiXCR anew, one entry per CDR3 protein. Of approximately 220,000 distinct CDR3 sequences listed, roughly 94% are singletons. The receptor was isolated from a human donor with multiple sclerosis. The chain couples TRBV5-4 to TRBJ2-5, with 10 bases matching TRBD2. The sample comprised CD4+ T cells from PBMCs. The CDR3 sequence is CASSSLLAGTRETQYF. DNA for the CDR3: TGTGCCAGCAGCTCTCTACTAGCGGGGACTCGAGAGACCCAGTACTTC.